The entry below gives a single T cell receptor (beta chain) sequence along with its context. Using immunoSEQ multiplex PCR, the repertoire was profiled, and TCRdb retains in-frame clones only, with some absent. The sample yields fewer than 95,000 clones, under 90% seen once. The germline V gene encodes CDR1 MNHEY and CDR2 SVGEGT. The CDR3 consists of 15 residues. Trimming took off 0 bases at V and 0 bases at J, with 9 bases between the two ends. The sample belongs to a study of control samples from healthy donors and cancer patients. Source material: blood. The sequence was collected from a woman in her forties in good health. The J gene is TRBJ2-7, the V gene TRBV6-2 or TRBV6-3; D might be TRBD1 (5 bases). The CDR3 bases are TGTGCCAGCAGTTACTCGACAGCGACCTCCTACGAGCAGTACTTC. Its translation: CASSYSTATSYEQYF.